The clone carrying this T cell receptor (beta chain) has ten or more counts. Its specificity is unknown. TCRdb re-derived calls from the reads in MiXCR, one entry per CDR3 protein. The sample gives approximately 150,000 distinct CDR3 sequences, about 6% of which show up once; roughly 17% is in the top ten. Per the germline V gene, CDR1 is SGHVS and CDR2 is FQNEAQ. V gave up 4 bases and J gave up 1 base, with 10 bases separating them. The CDR3 consists of 15 residues. This sample was included in a study of T cell repertoires in cytomegalovirus infection. About the study: Evidence of both CMV infection and a matching HLA type came from public TCR beta signatures.

Points from the study as a whole: Carriage of CMV together with the relevant HLA was identifiable through cumulative public TCR beta family frequency. Predominance within the ex vivo response was attributable to HLA-C-restricted CMV-specific TCR beta clonotypes.

Source material: PBMCs. This TCR was sampled from a human donor in good health (CMV status not recorded). Some clones in this sample may be carry-over from other donors' samples. J is TRBJ2-2 and V is TRBV7-8; tentative D call: TRBD1 (6 bases). The CDR3 spells CASSYRVGNTGELFF. The CDR3 DNA follows: TGTGCCAGCAGCTACAGGGTTGGGAACACCGGGGAGCTGTTTTTT.